This T cell receptor (beta chain) was identified during a study of T-cell reconstitution after alpha-beta-depleted transplantation in children. Unique molecular identifiers were used to barcode this TCRbeta library. In TCRdb, the PCR reads were re-called with MiXCR into one record per CDR3 protein. The table includes about 370,000 distinct CDR3 sequences, roughly 21% detected once. This clonotype was seen a few times. Germline V gene lookup returns CDR1 MDHEN and CDR2 SYDVKM. The CDR3 runs 15 residues. Trimming removed 5 bases at V and 3 bases at J, with 14 bases between. Sample: PBMCs from the stem cell graft donor, taken from the stem cell graft. The sequence derives from a human donor who donated a stem cell graft to a child with acute myeloid leukemia. The V gene is TRBV28, the J gene TRBJ2-1, with D possibly called TRBD1 or TRBD2 (5 bases each). As DNA, the CDR3 is TGTGCCAGCAGTATCCCCGGGGCTGTCTACAATGAGCAGTTCTTC. Amino acids: CASSIPGAVYNEQFF.